This TCR beta chain was profiled in a study of molecular identifiers for immune sequencing clone quantification. Notes on the study in general: Spike-in Jurkat TCR RNA from a single cell reportedly registered among 950,000 or so naive cells.

Sorting defined naive CD8 T cells as CD8+CD4-CCR7+CD45RA+. The CDR3 is 15 residues long. The V segment lost 3 bases and the J segment 10 bases; nucleotides outside the gene matches: 7. Germline-derived CDR1 and CDR2 are LNHDA and SQIVND (reference sequence). Previously published methods and listed TCR primers were used for the bulk TCR libraries. From the PCR reads, TCRdb called clonotypes with MiXCR, one entry per CDR3 protein. The sample consists of over 600,000 distinct CDR3 sequences, 15% to 20% of them appearing once. Notes on this clonotype: Its antigen remains unknown.

This chain uses TRBV19 with TRBJ2-1, with TRBD2 identical over 12 bases. The sequenced material came from naive CD8+ T cells from blood, with Jurkat cell RNA spiked in. The subset: FACS-sorted CD8+CD4-CCR7+CD45RA+ naive T cells. The source is a human donor in good health. Some libraries in this study had Jurkat cell RNA spiked in. In DNA form, the CDR3 reads TGTGCCAGTAGTATGACTAGCGGGGGACGATCGGAGCAGTTCTTC. Translating gives CASSMTSGGRSEQFF.